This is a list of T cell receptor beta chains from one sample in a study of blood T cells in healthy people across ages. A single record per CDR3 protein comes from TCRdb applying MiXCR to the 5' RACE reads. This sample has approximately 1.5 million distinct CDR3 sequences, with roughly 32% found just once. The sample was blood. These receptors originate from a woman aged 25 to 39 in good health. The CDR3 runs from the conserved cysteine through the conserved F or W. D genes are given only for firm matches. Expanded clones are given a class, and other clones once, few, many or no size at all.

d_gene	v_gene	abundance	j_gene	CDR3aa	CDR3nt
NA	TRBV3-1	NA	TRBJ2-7	CASSQETGPYWGQYF	TGTGCCAGCAGCCAAGAGACGGGCCCCTATTGGGGGCAGTACTTC
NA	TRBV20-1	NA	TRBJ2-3	CSASSSQTIRGGDTQYF	TGCAGTGCTAGTTCGAGCCAAACGATAAGGGGGGGAGATACGCAGTATTTT
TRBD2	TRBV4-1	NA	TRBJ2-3	CASSPGGAADTQYF	TGCGCCAGCTCCCCGGGAGGGGCCGCAGATACGCAGTATTTT
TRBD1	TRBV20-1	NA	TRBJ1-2	CSARMTRGLDYYGYTF	TGCAGTGCTAGAATGACAAGGGGGCTAGATTACTATGGCTACACCTTC
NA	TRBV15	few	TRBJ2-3	CATSRTGLASTDTQYF	TGTGCCACCAGCAGAACAGGTTTGGCTAGCACAGATACGCAGTATTTT
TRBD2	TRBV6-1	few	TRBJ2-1	CASSVSLSGRATNEQFF	TGTGCCAGCAGCGTTTCCCTCAGCGGGAGGGCCACGAATGAGCAGTTCTTC
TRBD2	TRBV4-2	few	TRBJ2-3	CASSLETSGGALDTDTQYF	TGTGCCAGCAGCCTTGAGACTAGCGGGGGGGCCTTGGACACAGATACGCAGTATTTT
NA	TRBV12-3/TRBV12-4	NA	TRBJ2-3	CASRGRVGADTQYF	TGTGCCAGCAGAGGACGAGTGGGAGCAGATACGCAGTATTTT
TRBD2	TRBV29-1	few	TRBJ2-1	CSVDKRENAEQFF	TGCAGCGTTGACAAGCGGGAGAACGCTGAGCAGTTCTTC
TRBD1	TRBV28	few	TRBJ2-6	CASSPDRAPTSGANVLTF	TGTGCCAGCAGTCCCGACAGGGCCCCCACCTCAGGGGCCAACGTCCTGACTTTC
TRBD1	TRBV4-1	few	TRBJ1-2	CASSQVDPGGYGYTF	TGCGCCAGCAGCCAAGTTGACCCAGGGGGATATGGCTACACCTTC
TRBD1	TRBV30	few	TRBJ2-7	CAWSKTGVYEQYF	TGTGCCTGGAGTAAGACAGGGGTCTACGAGCAGTACTTC
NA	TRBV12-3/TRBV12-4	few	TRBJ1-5	CASSLASHQPQHF	TGTGCCAGCAGTTTAGCGAGCCATCAGCCCCAGCATTTT
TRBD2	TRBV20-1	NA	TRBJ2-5	CSASPREGYGETQYF	TGCAGTGCTAGCCCCCGGGAGGGCTATGGAGAGACCCAGTACTTC
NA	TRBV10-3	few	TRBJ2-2	CAISDGAAGTGELFF	TGTGCCATCAGTGACGGGGCGGCGGGGACCGGGGAGCTGTTTTTT
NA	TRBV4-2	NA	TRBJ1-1	CASSQESGAGTEAFF	TGTGCCAGCAGCCAAGAGTCAGGGGCAGGCACTGAAGCTTTCTTT
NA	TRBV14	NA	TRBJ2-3	CASRGDSVTDTQYF	TGTGCCAGCAGAGGGGACTCCGTCACAGATACGCAGTATTTT
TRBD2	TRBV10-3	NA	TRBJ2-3	CAISADGREDTQYF	TGTGCCATCAGTGCGGATGGGAGGGAAGATACGCAGTATTTT
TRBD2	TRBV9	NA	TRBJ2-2	CASSVSPSGRNTGELFF	TGTGCCAGCAGCGTATCTCCTAGCGGACGAAACACCGGGGAGCTGTTTTTT
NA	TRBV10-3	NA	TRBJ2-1	CAISESVTSDEPFF	TGTGCCATCAGTGAGTCCGTGACCTCCGATGAGCCGTTCTTC
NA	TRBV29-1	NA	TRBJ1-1	CSVLKNTEAFF	TGCAGCGTCTTAAAGAACACTGAAGCTTTCTTT
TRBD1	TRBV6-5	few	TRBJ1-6	CASSSRQGSYNSPLHF	TGTGCCAGCAGTTCCAGACAGGGTTCCTATAATTCACCCCTCCACTTT
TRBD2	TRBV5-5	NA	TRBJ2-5	CASSLWASGGAETQYF	TGTGCCAGCAGCTTGTGGGCCAGCGGGGGGGCTGAGACCCAGTACTTC
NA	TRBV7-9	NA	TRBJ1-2	CASSLAFGVANYGYTF	TGTGCCAGCAGCTTAGCTTTCGGGGTGGCAAACTATGGCTACACCTTC
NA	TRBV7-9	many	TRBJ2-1	CASSQLYNEQFF	TGTGCCAGCAGCCAGTTGTACAATGAGCAGTTCTTC
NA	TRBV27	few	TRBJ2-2	CASSLLGNRNTGELFF	TGTGCCAGCAGTTTACTCGGGAATCGGAACACCGGGGAGCTGTTTTTT
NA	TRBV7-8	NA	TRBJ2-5	CASSARVGETQYF	TGTGCCAGCAGCGCCAGGGTGGGGGAGACCCAGTACTTC
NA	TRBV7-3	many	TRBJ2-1	CASSSPYGGKYEQFF	TGTGCCAGCAGCTCCCCGTACGGGGGAAAGTATGAGCAGTTCTTC
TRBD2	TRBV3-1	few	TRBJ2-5	CASNGLAQETQYF	TGTGCCAGCAACGGACTAGCACAAGAGACCCAGTACTTC
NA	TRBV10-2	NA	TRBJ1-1	CASSRVGTEAFF	TGCGCCAGCAGTCGGGTGGGGACTGAAGCTTTCTTT
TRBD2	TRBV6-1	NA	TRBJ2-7	CVPPSGSHSYEQYF	TGTGTCCCACCCAGCGGGAGTCACTCCTACGAGCAGTACTTC
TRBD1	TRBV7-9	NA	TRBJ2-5	CAGSLRQGGETQYF	TGTGCCGGCAGCTTACGACAGGGGGGGGAGACCCAGTACTTC
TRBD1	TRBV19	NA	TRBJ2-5	CASSILAGGQETQYF	TGTGCCAGTAGTATCTTGGCAGGGGGCCAAGAGACCCAGTACTTC
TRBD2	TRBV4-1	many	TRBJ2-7	CASSFLAGGPYEQYF	TGCGCCAGCAGCTTCCTAGCGGGAGGACCCTACGAGCAGTACTTC
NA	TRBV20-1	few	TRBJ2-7	CSATSPTSYEQYF	TGCAGTGCTACCTCTCCCACCTCCTACGAGCAGTACTTC
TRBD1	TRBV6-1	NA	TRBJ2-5	CASSERQGAGTQYF	TGTGCCAGCAGTGAAAGACAGGGGGCCGGGACCCAGTACTTC
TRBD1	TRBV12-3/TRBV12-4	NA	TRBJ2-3	CASSWTGWMSTDTQYF	TGTGCCAGCAGTTGGACAGGGTGGATGAGCACAGATACGCAGTATTTT
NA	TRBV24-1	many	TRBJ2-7	CATSDGGGYEQYF	TGTGCCACCAGTGATGGGGGAGGCTACGAGCAGTACTTC
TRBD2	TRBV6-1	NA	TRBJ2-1	CASKGTSGSLPRAYNEQFF	TGTGCCAGCAAGGGGACTAGCGGGTCCCTCCCAAGGGCCTACAATGAGCAGTTCTTC
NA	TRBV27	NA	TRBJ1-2	CASSRDTPSNYGYTF	TGTGCCAGCAGCCGGGACACCCCTTCTAACTATGGCTACACCTTC
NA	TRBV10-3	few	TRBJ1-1	CAITKGQNTEAFF	TGTGCCATCACCAAGGGACAGAACACTGAAGCTTTCTTT
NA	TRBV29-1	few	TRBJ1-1	CSGWGKGRTEAFF	TGCAGCGGGTGGGGGAAAGGTCGCACTGAAGCTTTCTTT
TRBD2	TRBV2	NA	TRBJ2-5	CASSLAGTSAGEQYF	TGTGCCAGCAGTCTCGCGGGGACCTCAGCGGGGGAGCAGTACTTC
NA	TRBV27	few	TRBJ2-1	CASSGTSRYNEQFF	TGTGCCAGCAGCGGGACCTCTCGTTACAATGAGCAGTTCTTC
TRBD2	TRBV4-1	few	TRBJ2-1	CASSQDWWTSGRGNEQFF	TGCGCCAGCAGCCAAGATTGGTGGACTAGCGGGAGGGGAAATGAGCAGTTCTTC
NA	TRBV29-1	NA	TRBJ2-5	CSVPGPQEAQYF	TGCAGCGTCCCTGGCCCCCAAGAGGCCCAGTACTTC
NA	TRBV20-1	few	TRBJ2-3	CSAWDPSPDTQYF	TGCAGTGCTTGGGACCCGTCCCCTGATACGCAGTATTTT
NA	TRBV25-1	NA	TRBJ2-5	CASSHRYAQETQYF	TGTGCCAGCAGCCACCGGTACGCACAAGAGACCCAGTACTTC
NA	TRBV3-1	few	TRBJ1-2	CASSLWHRGNYGYTF	TGTGCCAGCAGCCTATGGCACCGGGGGAACTATGGCTACACCTTC
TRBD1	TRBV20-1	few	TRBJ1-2	CSARDQSLQGANGYTF	TGCAGTGCTAGAGATCAGTCGTTACAGGGGGCAAATGGCTACACCTTC
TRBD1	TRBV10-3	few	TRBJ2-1	CAISEGQAEQFF	TGTGCCATCAGTGAGGGACAGGCCGAGCAGTTCTTC
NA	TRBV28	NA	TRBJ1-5	CASSQNRRTYQPQHF	TGTGCCAGCAGTCAAAATCGACGGACATATCAGCCCCAGCATTTT